This TCR beta chain appears in the sequencing data of a study of memory CD4+ T cells and cytomegalovirus serostatus. At the level of the study: Donors were healthy Belgian adults, under ten CMV seropositive and around 23 seronegative.

The length of the CDR3 is 15 residues. Between the trimmed V and J ends, which lost 0 bases and 4 bases, there was a span of 11 bases. Germline assignment: CDR1 SGHRS and CDR2 YFSETQ. The repertoire was sequenced with immunoSEQ multiplex PCR; TCRdb's copy has only in-frame clones and lacks some. The sample lists about 38,000 clones, roughly 85% occurring once. The sort gate was single viable CD3+CD4+CD8-CD45RO+ cells for memory CD4+ T cells. The chain has TRBV5-1 and TRBJ1-3; possibly TRBD1 for D (6 bases). The clonotype was recovered from an adult in good health and CMV-seropositive. Sequencing used memory CD4+ T cells from blood. CDR3 in DNA: TGCGCCAGCAGCTTGGCAGGGGTTTCCGGAAACACCATATATTTT. Protein: CASSLAGVSGNTIYF.